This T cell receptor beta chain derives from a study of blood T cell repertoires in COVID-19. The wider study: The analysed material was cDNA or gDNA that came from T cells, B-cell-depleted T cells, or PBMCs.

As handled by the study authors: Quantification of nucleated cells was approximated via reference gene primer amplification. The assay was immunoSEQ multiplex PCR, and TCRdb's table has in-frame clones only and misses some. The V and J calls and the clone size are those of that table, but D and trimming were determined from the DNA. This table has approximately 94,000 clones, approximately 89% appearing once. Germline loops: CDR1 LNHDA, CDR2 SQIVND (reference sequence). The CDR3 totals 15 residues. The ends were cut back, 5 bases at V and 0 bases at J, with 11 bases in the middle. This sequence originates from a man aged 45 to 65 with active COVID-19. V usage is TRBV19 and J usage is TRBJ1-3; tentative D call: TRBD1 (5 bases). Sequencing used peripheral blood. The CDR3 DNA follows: TGTGCCAGTAGTTCCGACAGAATCTCTGGAAACACCATATATTTT. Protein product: CASSSDRISGNTIYF.